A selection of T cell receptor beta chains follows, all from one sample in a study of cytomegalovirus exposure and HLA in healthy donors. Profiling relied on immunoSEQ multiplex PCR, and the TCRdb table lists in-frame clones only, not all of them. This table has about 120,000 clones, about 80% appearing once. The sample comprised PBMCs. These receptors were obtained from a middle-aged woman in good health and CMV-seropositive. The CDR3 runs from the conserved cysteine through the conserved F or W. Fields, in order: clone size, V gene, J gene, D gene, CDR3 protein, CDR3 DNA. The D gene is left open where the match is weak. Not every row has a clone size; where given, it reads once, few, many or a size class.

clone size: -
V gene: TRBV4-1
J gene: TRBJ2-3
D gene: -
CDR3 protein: CASKKTTNPDTQYF
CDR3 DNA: TGCGCCAGCAAGAAAACTACCAATCCAGATACGCAGTATTTT

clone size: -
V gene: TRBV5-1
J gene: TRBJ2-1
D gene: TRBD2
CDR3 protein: CASSLGSGGFFNEQFF
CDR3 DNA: TGCGCCAGCAGCTTGGGGTCGGGGGGGTTTTTCAATGAGCAGTTCTTC

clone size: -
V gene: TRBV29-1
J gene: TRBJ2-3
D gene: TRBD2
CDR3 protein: CSVGSTSGGAEGYF
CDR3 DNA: TGCAGCGTTGGGAGCACTAGCGGGGGGGCTGAGGGGTATTTT

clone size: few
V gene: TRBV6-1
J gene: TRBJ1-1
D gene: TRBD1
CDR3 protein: CASSEQGRRGTEAFF
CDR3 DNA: TGTGCCAGCAGTGAACAGGGACGCAGGGGGACTGAAGCTTTCTTT

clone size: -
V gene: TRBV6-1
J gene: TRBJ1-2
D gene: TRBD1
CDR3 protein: CASSVRDREGYGYTF
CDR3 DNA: TGTGCCAGCAGTGTGCGGGACAGGGAGGGCTATGGCTACACCTTC

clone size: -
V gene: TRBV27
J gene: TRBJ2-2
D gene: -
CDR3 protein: CASSFEGHPRYGTGELFF
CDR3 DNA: TGTGCCAGCAGCTTCGAGGGACACCCGCGATATGGAACCGGGGAGCTGTTTTTT

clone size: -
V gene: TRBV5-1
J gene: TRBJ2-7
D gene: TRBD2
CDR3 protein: CASSLERGGYEQYF
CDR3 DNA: TGCGCCAGCAGCTTGGAGCGCGGGGGATACGAGCAGTACTTC

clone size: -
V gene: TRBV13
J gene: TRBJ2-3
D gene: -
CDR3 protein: CASSFRGAQYF
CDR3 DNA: TGTGCCAGCAGCTTCCGGGGAGCGCAGTATTTT

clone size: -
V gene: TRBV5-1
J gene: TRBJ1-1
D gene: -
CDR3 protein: CASSLWGETEAFF
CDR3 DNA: TGCGCCAGCAGCTTGTGGGGGGAGACTGAAGCTTTCTTT

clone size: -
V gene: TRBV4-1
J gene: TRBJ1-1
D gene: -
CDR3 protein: CASSQAWRAEAFF
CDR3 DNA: TGCGCCAGCAGCCAGGCGTGGAGGGCTGAAGCTTTCTTT

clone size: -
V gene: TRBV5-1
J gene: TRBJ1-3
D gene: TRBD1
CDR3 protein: CASSWGQSGNTIYF
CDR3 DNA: TGCGCCAGCAGCTGGGGACAGTCTGGAAACACCATATATTTT

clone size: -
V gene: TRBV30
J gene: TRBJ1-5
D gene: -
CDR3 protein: CAFSTGDQPQHF
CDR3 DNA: TGTGCCTTCTCGACGGGAGATCAGCCCCAGCATTTT

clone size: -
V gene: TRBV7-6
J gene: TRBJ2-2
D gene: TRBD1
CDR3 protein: CASSPRQGALTGELFF
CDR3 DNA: TGTGCCAGCAGCCCTCGACAGGGGGCGCTCACCGGGGAGCTGTTTTTT

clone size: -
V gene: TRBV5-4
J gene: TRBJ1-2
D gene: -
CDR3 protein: CASSGTGQYTF
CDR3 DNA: TGTGCCAGCAGCGGAACAGGACAATACACCTTC

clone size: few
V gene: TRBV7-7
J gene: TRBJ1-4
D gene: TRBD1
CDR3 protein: CASSLGTAKGEKLFF
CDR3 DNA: TGTGCTAGCAGCTTAGGGACAGCCAAGGGAGAAAAACTGTTTTTT

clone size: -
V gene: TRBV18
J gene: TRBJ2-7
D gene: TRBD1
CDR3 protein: CASSPRGQGRAYEQYF
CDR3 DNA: TGTGCCAGCTCACCAAGGGGACAGGGAAGGGCCTACGAGCAGTACTTC

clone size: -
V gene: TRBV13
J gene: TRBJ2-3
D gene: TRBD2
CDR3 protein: CASGLGGRGSWASGGYSTDTQYF
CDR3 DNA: TGTGCCAGCGGTTTGGGTGGTCGGGGGAGCTGGGCTAGCGGGGGTTACTCCACAGATACGCAGTATTTT

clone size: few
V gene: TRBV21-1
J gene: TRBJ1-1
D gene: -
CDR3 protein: CASSKDGGTEAFF
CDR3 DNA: TGTGCCAGCAGCAAAGACGGCGGCACTGAAGCTTTCTTT

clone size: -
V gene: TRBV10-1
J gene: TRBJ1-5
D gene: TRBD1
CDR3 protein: CASTFGQGIGQPQHF
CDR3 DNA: TGCGCCAGCACCTTTGGACAGGGTATTGGTCAGCCCCAGCATTTT

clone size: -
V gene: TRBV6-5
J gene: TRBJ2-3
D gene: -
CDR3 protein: CASSYSNRRDTQYF
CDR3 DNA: TGTGCCAGCAGTTACTCGAATCGCAGGGATACGCAGTATTTT

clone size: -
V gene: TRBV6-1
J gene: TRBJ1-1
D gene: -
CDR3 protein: CASSEVRGEAFF
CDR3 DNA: TGTGCCAGCAGTGAAGTACGAGGTGAAGCTTTCTTT

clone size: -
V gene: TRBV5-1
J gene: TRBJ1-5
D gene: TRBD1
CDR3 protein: CASSSTGGSNQPQHF
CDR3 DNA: TGCGCCAGCAGCTCTACAGGGGGAAGTAATCAGCCCCAGCATTTT

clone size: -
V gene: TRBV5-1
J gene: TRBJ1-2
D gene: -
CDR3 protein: CASSLSPLGQLNYGYTF
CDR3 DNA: TGCGCCAGCAGCTTGTCACCTCTAGGACAGCTTAACTATGGCTACACCTTC

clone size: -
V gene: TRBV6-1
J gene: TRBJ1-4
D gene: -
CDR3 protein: CALGRVEEKLFF
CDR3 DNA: TGTGCCCTCGGGAGGGTGGAGGAAAAACTGTTTTTT

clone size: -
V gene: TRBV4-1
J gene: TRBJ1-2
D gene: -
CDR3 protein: CASSQLKGDGYTF
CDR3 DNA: TGCGCCAGCAGCCAACTGAAGGGGGATGGCTACACCTTC

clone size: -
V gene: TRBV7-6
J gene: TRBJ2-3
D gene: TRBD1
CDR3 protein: CASSSGQGAGDTQYF
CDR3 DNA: TGTGCCAGCAGCTCGGGACAGGGGGCAGGAGATACGCAGTATTTT

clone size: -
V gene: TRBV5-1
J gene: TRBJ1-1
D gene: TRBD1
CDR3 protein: CASRRDRGAWNGTEAFF
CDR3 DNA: TGCGCCAGCAGGCGGGACAGGGGGGCCTGGAACGGCACTGAAGCTTTCTTT

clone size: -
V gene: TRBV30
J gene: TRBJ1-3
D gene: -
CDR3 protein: CAWSLIGGGTGNTIYF
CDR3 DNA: TGTGCCTGGAGTCTGATCGGGGGAGGCACTGGAAACACCATATATTTT

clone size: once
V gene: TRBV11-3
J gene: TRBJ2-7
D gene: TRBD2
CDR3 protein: CASSLRGGPSYEQYF
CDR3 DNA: TGTGCCAGCAGCCTCCGGGGAGGGCCCTCCTACGAGCAGTACTTC

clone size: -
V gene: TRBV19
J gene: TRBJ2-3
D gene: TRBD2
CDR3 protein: CASSSGGPEDTQYF
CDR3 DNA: TGTGCCAGTAGTTCGGGGGGTCCAGAAGATACGCAGTATTTT

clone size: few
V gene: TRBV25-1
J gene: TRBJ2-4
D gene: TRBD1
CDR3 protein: CASSEYGTGRSKNIQYF
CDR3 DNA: TGTGCCAGCAGTGAATACGGGACAGGGAGGTCCAAAAACATTCAGTACTTC

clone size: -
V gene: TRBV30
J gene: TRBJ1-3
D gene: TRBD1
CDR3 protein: CAWRPYGQASTGNTIYF
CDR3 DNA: TGTGCCTGGAGGCCTTATGGACAGGCTTCTACTGGAAACACCATATATTTT

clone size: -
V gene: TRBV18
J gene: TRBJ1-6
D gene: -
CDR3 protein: CASSVDSNSPLHF
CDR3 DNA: TGTGCCAGCTCAGTTGATAGCAATTCACCCCTCCACTTT

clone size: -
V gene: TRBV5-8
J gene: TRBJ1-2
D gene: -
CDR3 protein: CASSTRKPSGYTF
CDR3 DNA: TGTGCCAGCAGCACTCGCAAGCCGAGTGGCTACACCTTC

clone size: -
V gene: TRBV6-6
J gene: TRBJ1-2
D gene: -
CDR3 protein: CASTRGDGNYGYTF
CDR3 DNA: TGTGCCAGCACCCGGGGGGATGGTAACTATGGCTACACCTTC

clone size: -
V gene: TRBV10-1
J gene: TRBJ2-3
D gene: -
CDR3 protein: CASSESLLALTQYF
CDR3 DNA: TGCGCCAGCAGTGAGTCCCTTCTAGCGCTGACGCAGTATTTT

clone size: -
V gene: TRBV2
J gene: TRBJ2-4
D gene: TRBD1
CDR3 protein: CASSEALQGARYF
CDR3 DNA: TGTGCCAGCAGTGAAGCGCTTCAGGGGGCACGGTACTTC

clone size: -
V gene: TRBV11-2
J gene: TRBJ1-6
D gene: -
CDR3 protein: CASSLELYNSPLHF
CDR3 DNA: TGTGCCAGCAGCTTAGAACTGTATAATTCACCCCTCCACTTT

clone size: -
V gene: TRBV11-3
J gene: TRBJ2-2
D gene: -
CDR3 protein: CASSLAFPGELFF
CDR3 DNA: TGTGCCAGCAGCTTAGCTTTCCCCGGGGAGCTGTTTTTT

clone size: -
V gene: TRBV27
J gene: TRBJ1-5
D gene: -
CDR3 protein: CASSLSWGQGIQPQHF
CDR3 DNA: TGTGCCAGCAGTTTATCTTGGGGGCAGGGTATACAGCCCCAGCATTTT

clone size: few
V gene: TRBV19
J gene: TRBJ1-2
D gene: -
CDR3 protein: CASSSRGTIINYGYTF
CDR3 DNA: TGTGCCAGTAGTAGCCGAGGGACTATAATTAACTATGGCTACACCTTC

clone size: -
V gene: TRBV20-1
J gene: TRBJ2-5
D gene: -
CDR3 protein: CSVMRETQYF
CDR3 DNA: TGCAGTGTCATGAGGGAGACCCAGTACTTC

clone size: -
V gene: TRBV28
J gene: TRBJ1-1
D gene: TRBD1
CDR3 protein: CASSRTGGSLNTEAFF
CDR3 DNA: TGTGCCAGCAGCCGGACAGGGGGTTCATTGAACACTGAAGCTTTCTTT

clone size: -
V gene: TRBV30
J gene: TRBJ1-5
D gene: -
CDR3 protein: CAWSPGTNQPQHF
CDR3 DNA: TGTGCCTGGAGCCCCGGTACGAATCAGCCCCAGCATTTT

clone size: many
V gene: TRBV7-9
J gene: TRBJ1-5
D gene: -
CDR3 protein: CASNAGGGNQPQHF
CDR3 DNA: TGTGCCAGCAATGCCGGGGGGGGCAATCAGCCCCAGCATTTT

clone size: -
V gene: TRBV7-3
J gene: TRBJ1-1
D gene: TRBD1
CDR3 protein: CASSAQGGREAFF
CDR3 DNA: TGTGCCAGCAGCGCGCAGGGGGGCCGTGAAGCTTTCTTT

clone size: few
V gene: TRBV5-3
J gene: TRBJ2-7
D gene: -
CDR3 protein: CARSFSRYEQYF
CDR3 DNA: TGTGCCAGAAGCTTCTCACGGTACGAGCAGTACTTC

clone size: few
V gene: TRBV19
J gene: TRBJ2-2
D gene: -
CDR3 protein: CASSMLFFNTGELFF
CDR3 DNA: TGTGCCAGTAGTATGTTGTTCTTTAACACCGGGGAGCTGTTTTTT

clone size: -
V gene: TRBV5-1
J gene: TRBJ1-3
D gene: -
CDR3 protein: CASSPDGHPGNTIYF
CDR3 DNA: TGCGCCAGCAGCCCGGATGGACACCCTGGAAACACCATATATTTT

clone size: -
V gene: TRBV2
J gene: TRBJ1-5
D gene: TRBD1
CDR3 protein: CASSRDRANQPQHF
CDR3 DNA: TGTGCCAGCAGCCGGGACAGGGCTAATCAGCCCCAGCATTTT

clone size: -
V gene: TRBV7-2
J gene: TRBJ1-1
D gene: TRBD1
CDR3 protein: CASSLEQGARTEAFF
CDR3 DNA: TGTGCCAGCAGCTTAGAGCAGGGGGCTCGCACTGAAGCTTTCTTT

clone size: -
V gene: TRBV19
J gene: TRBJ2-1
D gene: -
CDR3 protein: CASSKGGKNEQFF
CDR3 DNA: TGTGCCAGTAGTAAGGGGGGGAAGAATGAGCAGTTCTTC

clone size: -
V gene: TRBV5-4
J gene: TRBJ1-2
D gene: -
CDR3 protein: CASSLTGSNYGYTF
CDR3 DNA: TGTGCCAGCAGCTTGACAGGCTCCAACTATGGCTACACCTTC

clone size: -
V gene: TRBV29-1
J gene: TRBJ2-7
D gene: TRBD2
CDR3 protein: CSAHRAGINEQYF
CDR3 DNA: TGCAGCGCCCATCGAGCGGGGATCAACGAGCAGTACTTC

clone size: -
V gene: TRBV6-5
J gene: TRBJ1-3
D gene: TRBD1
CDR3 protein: CASRPQGALGNTIYF
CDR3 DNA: TGTGCCAGCAGACCCCAGGGGGCGCTTGGAAACACCATATATTTT

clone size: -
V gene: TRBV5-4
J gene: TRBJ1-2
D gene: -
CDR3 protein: CASSPGGKLNYGYTF
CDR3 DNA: TGTGCCAGCAGCCCCGGGGGAAAGCTTAACTATGGCTACACCTTC